The present entry profiles one T cell receptor (beta chain) with its context. TCRdb re-called the 5' RACE reads, yielding one record per CDR3 amino acid sequence without DNA. Its table records about 150,000 distinct CDR3 sequences. This record belongs to a study of T cells expressing NK-cell markers. This CDR3 has 15 amino acids. Germline V CDR1 and CDR2: SGHVS, FQNEAQ. The V and J genes are TRBV7-8 and TRBJ2-7; TCRdb calls TRBD2, which cannot be checked without DNA. The sequencing input was blood T cells: a sorted CD56 or NKG2C T cell subset, CD4+ or CD8+ T cells, or bulk PBMC T cells (not recorded which). This clonotype originated in a woman aged 45-65 years in good health. This CDR3 reads CASSDSGALSYEQYF.